This TCR beta chain was obtained from a study of cytomegalovirus exposure and HLA in healthy donors. PCR amplification relied on 60 Vbeta primers (plus 13 Jbeta primers). Profiled with immunoSEQ multiplex PCR; TCRdb holds only in-frame clones, not every one. The table shows about 200,000 clones, with around three quarters occurring only once. Of note for this clone: This same CDR3 is encoded by further DNA sequences in the sample.

Trimming removed 3 bases from V and 4 bases from J; junction bases left unmatched: 2. Germline assignment: CDR1 SGHVS and CDR2 FNYEAQ. The CDR3 consists of 14 residues. This receptor was identified in a man between 25 and 39 years old in good health and CMV-seronegative. The rearrangement uses TRBV7-6 and TRBJ2-7; 11 nucleotides agree with TRBD1. Specimen: PBMCs. Here the CDR3 reads CASSLDRGPYEQYF. The CDR3 DNA follows: TGTGCCAGCAGCTTGGACAGGGGGCCGTACGAGCAGTACTTC.